A selection of T cell receptor beta chains follows, all from one sample in a study of shared clonotypes between healthy human individuals. Here immunoSEQ multiplex PCR was the method, and the copy in TCRdb shows in-frame clones only, minus some. The sample lists about 650,000 clones; around 95% were seen once. Source material: naive CD8+ T cells sorted from blood. The receptors originated from a woman aged 25-40 years in good health. Each CDR3 is given without its conserved first and last residue. Fields, in order: V gene, CDR3 protein.

TRBV4-1	ASSQGLLVGEQF
TRBV5-4	ASRLGQGANEQY
TRBV5-4	ASSWTTDEQF
TRBV10-2	ASSIQGAVQPQH
TRBV30	AWKMGTGRYNEQF
TRBV7-9	ASSRLAEQY
TRBV28	ASTPWEGTEAF
TRBV2	ASSGGEGQETQY
TRBV28	ATGGGYSNQPQH
TRBV19	ASSIVPGGWTEAF
TRBV6-5	ASSYVGTGEGYGYT
TRBV5-6	ASSWGGTEAF
TRBV7-8	ASSPRLAGGITDTQY
TRBV6-1	ASSTGTEY
TRBV7-9	ASSILPATNEKLF
TRBV9	ASSVGTGSTDTQY
TRBV11-2	ASSLGGGNQPQH
TRBV28	ASSRGDPYEQY
TRBV7-9	ASTRAEYQETQY
TRBV25-1	ASGRIGRGEKLF
TRBV10-2	ASSEDRDVTYEQY
TRBV14	ASSQGWGPDTQY
TRBV7-8	ASSLVSPGSYQPQH
TRBV9	ASSVDSASSYNEQF
TRBV16	ASSQSPLETQY
TRBV5-1	ASSLWGQGEDTQY